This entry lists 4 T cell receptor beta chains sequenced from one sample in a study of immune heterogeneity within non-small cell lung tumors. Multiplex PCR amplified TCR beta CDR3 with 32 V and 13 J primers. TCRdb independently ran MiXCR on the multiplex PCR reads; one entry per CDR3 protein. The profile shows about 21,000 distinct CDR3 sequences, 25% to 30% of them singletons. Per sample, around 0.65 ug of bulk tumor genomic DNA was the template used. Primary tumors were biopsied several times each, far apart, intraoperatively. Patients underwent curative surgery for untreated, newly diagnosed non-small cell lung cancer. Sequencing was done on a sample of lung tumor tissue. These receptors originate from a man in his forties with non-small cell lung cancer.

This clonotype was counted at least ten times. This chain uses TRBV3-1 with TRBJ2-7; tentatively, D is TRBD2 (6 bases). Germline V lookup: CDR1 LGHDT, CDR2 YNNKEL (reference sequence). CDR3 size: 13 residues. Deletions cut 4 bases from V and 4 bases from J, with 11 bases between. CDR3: CASSRDSFYEQYF. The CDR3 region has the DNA TGTGCCAGCAGCCGGGACTCCTTTTACGAGCAGTACTTC.

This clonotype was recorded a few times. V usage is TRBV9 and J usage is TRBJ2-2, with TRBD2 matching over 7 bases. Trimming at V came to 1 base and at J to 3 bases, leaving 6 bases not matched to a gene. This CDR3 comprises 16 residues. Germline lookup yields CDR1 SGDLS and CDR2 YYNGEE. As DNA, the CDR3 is TGTGCCAGCAGCGTAAGCTCTAGCGGACACACCGGGGAGCTGTTTTTT. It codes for CASSVSSSGHTGELFF.

DNA of the CDR3: TGCAGTGCTAGAGATCTCCAGGGGGCTCGAGAAAAACTGTTTTTT. Translated: CSARDLQGAREKLFF. The chain combines TRBV20-1 with TRBJ1-4; the match to TRBD1 covers 8 bases. This CDR3 region has 15 residues. The V gene's germline CDR1 is DFQATT and CDR2 SNEGSKA (reference sequence). The V segment lost 0 bases and the J segment 8 bases; nucleotides outside the gene matches: 8.

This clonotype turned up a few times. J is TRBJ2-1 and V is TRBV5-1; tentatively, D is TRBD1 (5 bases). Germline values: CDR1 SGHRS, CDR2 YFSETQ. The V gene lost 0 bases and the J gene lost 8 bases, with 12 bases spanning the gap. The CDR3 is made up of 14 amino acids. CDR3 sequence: CASSLDAGMDEQFF. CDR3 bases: TGCGCCAGCAGCTTGGACGCAGGGATGGATGAGCAGTTCTTC.